The rows below give T cell receptor beta chains drawn from one sample of a study of shared clonotypes between healthy human individuals. The data were produced by immunoSEQ multiplex PCR, yet TCRdb's version contains in-frame clones alone and is incomplete. The sample comprises roughly 650,000 clones, about 96% of which are singletons, and about 0.12% rests with the top ten. The sequencing sample was made of naive CD8+ T cells sorted from blood. All receptors derive from a woman aged 30 to 39 in good health. Both conserved end residues are part of each CDR3. A D gene is named only where the DNA matches it firmly. Only part of the rows carry a size: once, few, many, or a class if the clone is expanded.

d_call,v_call,j_call,clone_size,cdr3_aa,cdr3_nt
TRBD1,TRBV6-1,TRBJ2-5,-,CASSEAGTGLRETQYF,TGTGCCAGCAGTGAAGCGGGGACAGGGTTGAGGGAGACCCAGTACTTC
-,TRBV19,TRBJ2-2,-,CASSIANTGELFF,TGTGCCAGTAGTATAGCGAACACCGGGGAGCTGTTTTTT
-,TRBV10-1,TRBJ2-1,-,CASIGGIRSSYNEQFF,TGCGCCAGCATCGGCGGGATAAGAAGTTCCTACAATGAGCAGTTCTTC
-,TRBV14,TRBJ2-2,-,CASSQEWGELFF,TGTGCCAGCAGCCAAGAGTGGGGGGAGCTGTTTTTT
TRBD1,TRBV10-1,TRBJ2-7,once,CASRETGGEWTYEQYF,TGCGCCAGCAGAGAGACAGGGGGCGAGTGGACCTACGAGCAGTACTTC
-,TRBV5-4,TRBJ2-2,-,CASSPGRNTGELFF,TGTGCCAGCAGCCCAGGACGGAACACCGGGGAGCTGTTTTTT
-,TRBV27,TRBJ1-5,once,CASSFSGSNQPQHF,TGTGCCAGCAGTTTTTCTGGAAGCAATCAGCCCCAGCATTTT
TRBD2,TRBV27,TRBJ2-3,-,CASSFWVTSGPSTDTQYF,TGTGCCAGCAGTTTTTGGGTGACTAGCGGGCCTAGCACAGATACGCAGTATTTT
TRBD1,TRBV28,TRBJ2-2,-,CASSFPSSHTGAGELFF,TGTGCCAGCAGTTTCCCAAGCTCGCATACAGGGGCCGGGGAGCTGTTTTTT
-,TRBV25-1,TRBJ2-3,once,CASSEYDRLAGTDTQYF,TGTGCCAGCAGTGAATATGATCGGCTAGCTGGCACAGATACGCAGTATTTT
-,TRBV4-1,TRBJ1-2,-,CASSQGGLGFSSGYTF,TGCGCCAGCAGCCAAGGTGGACTGGGTTTCTCGTCTGGCTACACCTTC
-,TRBV19,TRBJ1-1,-,CASNGRGPLLLMNTEAFF,TGTGCCAGTAACGGTCGGGGGCCGTTACTGTTAATGAACACTGAAGCTTTCTTT
TRBD1,TRBV7-8,TRBJ2-1,-,CASSLGQFNEQFF,TGTGCCAGCAGCTTGGGACAGTTTAATGAGCAGTTCTTC
-,TRBV4-2,TRBJ2-7,-,CASSQESREQYF,TGTGCCAGCAGCCAAGAGTCCCGCGAGCAGTACTTC
-,TRBV5-6,TRBJ2-7,-,CASSLQGTSYEQYF,TGTGCCAGCAGCCTTCAGGGAACCTCCTACGAGCAGTACTTC
-,TRBV13,TRBJ1-5,once,CASSISGGAGNQPQHF,TGTGCCAGCAGCATCTCCGGGGGGGCCGGCAATCAGCCCCAGCATTTT
-,TRBV27,TRBJ1-2,-,CASSLSLRSGAEGYTF,TGTGCCAGCAGTTTATCCCTAAGGTCGGGGGCGGAGGGCTACACCTTC
TRBD1,TRBV9,TRBJ2-7,-,CASSVGRTGGFYEQYF,TGTGCCAGCAGCGTAGGACGGACAGGGGGGTTTTACGAGCAGTACTTC
-,TRBV5-6,TRBJ1-1,-,CASRPTGSNTEAFF,TGTGCCAGCAGACCAACAGGGTCGAACACTGAAGCTTTCTTT
TRBD2,TRBV5-6,TRBJ2-7,-,CASSPLGGVEQYF,TGTGCCAGCAGCCCCCTGGGGGGGGTCGAGCAGTACTTC
-,TRBV5-6,TRBJ1-1,-,CASSLAANTEAFF,TGTGCCAGCAGCTTGGCCGCGAACACTGAAGCTTTCTTT
-,TRBV7-2,TRBJ1-6,-,CASTPDSYNSPLHF,TGTGCCAGCACTCCGGACAGTTATAATTCACCCCTCCACTTT
-,TRBV5-6,TRBJ2-7,-,CASSFGTGIHEQYF,TGTGCCAGCAGCTTTGGAACAGGGATCCACGAGCAGTACTTC
TRBD2,TRBV27,TRBJ2-1,-,CASSISTSGYYNEQFF,TGTGCCAGCAGTATCTCGACTAGCGGATATTACAATGAGCAGTTCTTC
TRBD2,TRBV6-7,TRBJ2-3,-,CASRHPPTSGFTDTQYF,TGTGCCAGCAGACACCCCCCAACTAGCGGATTCACAGATACGCAGTATTTT
-,TRBV5-7,TRBJ2-7,-,CASSLNSVQYF,TGTGCCAGCAGCTTGAATTCCGTGCAGTACTTC
TRBD1,TRBV2,TRBJ2-2,once,CASRPQGPGELFF,TGTGCCAGCAGACCACAGGGGCCCGGGGAGCTGTTTTTT